The 18 T cell receptor beta chains below were found in one sample sequenced in a study of PD-1 blockade in classical Hodgkin lymphoma (TCRdb year 2020). Sample time point, as interpreted from the label and publication: cycle 4 day 1 (C4D1), after 5 to 7 weeks of nivolumab. Relapse after autologous stem cell transplantation had occurred in all trial patients, and cohorts A, B and C were distinguished by prior brentuximab vedotin exposure. Receptors were amplified or captured by the immunoSEQ multiplex PCR assay. The immuneACCESS repertoire file appears here via TCRdb, limited to in-frame rearrangements. These files lack a portion of the clones; in checked studies, under half of the deficit traces to unresolved V genes, and the cause of the others is not known. This sample holds 35,000 to 50,000 clones; about 70% were observed only once. The ten largest clones capture approximately 3% of the sample.

The starting material was peripheral blood mononuclear cells (PBMCs), obtained before the fourth cycle of nivolumab. These receptor sequences come from a human donor with classical Hodgkin lymphoma.

The chain carries TRBV6-6 and TRBJ2-7; 7 nucleotides agree with TRBD1. CDR1 is MNHNY and CDR2 is SVGAGI in the germline V gene (reference sequence). The CDR3 contains 14 residues. V lost 2 bases, J lost 4 bases, and 5 bases stayed unmatched. The CDR3 loop reads CASSYGTGDYEQYF. The CDR3 region has the DNA TGTGCCAGCAGTTACGGTACAGGGGATTACGAGCAGTACTTC.

This chain uses TRBV28 with TRBJ1-2; D is uncertain. CDR3 size: 12 residues. Germline CDR1 and CDR2: MDHEN and SYDVKM. V gave up 6 bases and J gave up 6 bases, with 11 bases separating them. The CDR3 spells CASRTPMDGYTF. The CDR3 nucleotides are TGTGCCAGCAGGACTCCAATGGATGGCTACACCTTC.

This clone was found a few times. The chain is built from TRBV6-5 and TRBJ1-2, with D perhaps TRBD1 (6 bases). V shed 2 bases and J shed 3 bases, with 7 bases lying between them. Germline values: CDR1 MNHEY, CDR2 SVGAGI. This CDR3 is 13 amino acids long. The DNA for the CDR3 is TGTGCCAGCAGTTACGAGGGGGACTATGGCTACACCTTC. Protein product: CASSYEGDYGYTF.

This rearrangement joins TRBV10-3 to TRBJ1-1, with TRBD1 matching over 8 bases. The germline gives CDR1 ENHRY, CDR2 SYGVKD. The J segment lost 2 bases and the V segment lost 9 bases, leaving 5 bases of the junction unmatched. The CDR3 sequence is 13 residues long. The CDR3 is CAMQGAFNTEAFF. Here the CDR3 DNA reads TGTGCCATGCAGGGGGCCTTCAACACTGAAGCTTTCTTT.

The genes are TRBV5-1 and TRBJ2-2; D not certain. CDR1 is SGHRS, CDR2 YFSETQ, per germline. The length of the CDR3 is 16 residues. Trimming removed 3 bases at V and 5 bases at J, with 17 bases between. The CDR3 loop is CASSSLNGRLTGELFF. CDR3 bases: TGCGCCAGCAGCTCGCTAAACGGACGGTTAACCGGGGAGCTGTTTTTT.

The V and J genes are TRBV4-2 and TRBJ2-3, with unresolved D. The CDR3 consists of 14 residues. V was clipped by 1 base and J by 3 bases, with 8 bases between them. The V gene's germline CDR1 is LGHNA and CDR2 YNFKEQ. CDR3 amino acids: CASSQGVFTDTQYF. In nucleotides, the CDR3 is TGTGCCAGCAGCCAAGGGGTGTTTACAGATACGCAGTATTTT.

This chain uses TRBV30 with TRBJ1-3; 7 nucleotides agree with TRBD1. Germline lookup yields CDR1 GTSNPN and CDR2 SVGIG (reference sequence). The V gene end was trimmed by 4 bases and the J gene end by 7 bases; junction bases not matched to a gene: 7. The CDR3 runs to 13 residues. The CDR3 region is CAWTTGVRNTIYF. The CDR3 DNA sequence: TGTGCCTGGACAACAGGGGTCAGGAACACCATATATTTT.

The chain joins TRBV27 to TRBJ2-7; TRBD1 is a possible D gene (6 bases). The germline V gene has CDR1 MNHEY and CDR2 SMNVEV (reference sequence). The length of the CDR3 is 13 residues. Trimming stripped 6 bases from V and 3 bases from J, with 12 bases between. The CDR3 DNA sequence: TGTGCCAGCAGACCACTGGACAGCTACGAGCAGTACTTC. Amino acids: CASRPLDSYEQYF.

The gene calls are TRBV9 and TRBJ1-3, with a possible D match to TRBD1 (5 bases). This CDR3 is built from 14 residues. CDR1 is SGDLS, CDR2 YYNGEE, per germline. With 0 bases removed from V and 4 bases from J, the gap between germline ends came to 8 bases. The CDR3 region is CASSVGGDGNTIYF. CDR3 nucleotide sequence: TGTGCCAGCAGCGTAGGGGGGGACGGAAACACCATATATTTT.

This chain links TRBV28 with TRBJ1-4; D remains ambiguous. CDR3 length: 12 amino acids. V lost 4 bases, J lost 0 bases, and 0 bases lay in between. Germline V lookup: CDR1 MDHEN, CDR2 SYDVKM. CDR3 sequence: CASSSTNEKLFF. For the CDR3, the DNA is TGTGCCAGCAGTTCAACTAATGAAAAACTGTTTTTT.

The chain combines TRBV30 with TRBJ1-4; D is unclear. V was clipped by 4 bases and J by 4 bases, with 16 bases between them. This CDR3 spans 15 amino acids. Germline loops: CDR1 GTSNPN, CDR2 SVGIG (reference sequence). The CDR3 sequence: CAWTPSRRGNEKLFF. In nucleotides, the CDR3 is TGTGCCTGGACCCCTTCTCGCCGGGGTAATGAAAAACTGTTTTTT. The full variable domain, completed using reference TRBV30 and TRBJ1-4, is SQTIHQWPATLVQPVGSPLSLECTVEGTSNPNLYWYRQAAGRGLQLLFYSVGIGQISSEVPQNLSASRPQDRQFILSSKKLLLSDSGFYLCAWTPSRRGNEKLFFGSGTQLSVL.

This clone was seen a handful of times. The chain recombines TRBV7-2 with TRBJ2-7; D is possibly TRBD1 (5 bases). V lost 3 bases, J lost 6 bases, and 9 bases lay in between. The CDR3 covers 12 residues. Germline V gene lookup returns CDR1 SGHTA and CDR2 FQGNSA. CDR3 in amino acids: CASSFDSVEQYF. CDR3 bases: TGTGCCAGCAGCTTCGACAGTGTCGAGCAGTACTTC.

V usage is TRBV19 and J usage is TRBJ1-5; D may be TRBD1 (5 bases). The CDR3 covers 18 residues. Germline lookup yields CDR1 LNHDA and CDR2 SQIVND (reference sequence). The V end lost 3 bases, the J end lost 1 base, and 19 bases lay between the germline ends. DNA for the CDR3: TGTGCCAGTAGTATTCCCTCTTCCAGGGCAGGGAGCAATCAGCCCCAGCATTTT. Its translation is CASSIPSSRAGSNQPQHF. The whole variable domain, remainder taken from reference TRBV19 and TRBJ1-5, is DGGITQSPKYLFRKEGQNVTLSCEQNLNHDAMYWYRQDPGQGLRLIYYSQIVNDFQKGDIAEGYSVSREKKESFPLTVTSAQKNPTAFYLCASSIPSSRAGSNQPQHFGDGTRLSIL.

This clone qualifies as medium-sized. V gene TRBV25-1 combines with J gene TRBJ2-5, with 7 bases that match TRBD1. Germline values: CDR1 MGHDK, CDR2 SYGVNS. CDR3 length: 14 residues. The V segment lost 6 bases and the J segment 4 bases; nucleotides outside the gene matches: 8. CDR3 sequence: CASSLTGRVETQYF. The CDR3 DNA follows: TGTGCCAGCAGCTTGACAGGGCGGGTAGAGACCCAGTACTTC.

The CDR3 sequence: CASSEALQFYSGANVLTF. The CDR3 DNA reads TGTGCCAGCAGTGAAGCATTACAGTTTTACTCTGGGGCCAACGTCCTGACTTTC. The chain carries TRBV6-1 and TRBJ2-6, with D hard to call. With 0 bases removed from V and 0 bases from J, the gap between germline ends came to 12 bases. CDR3 length: 18 residues. The germline V gene encodes CDR1 MNHNS and CDR2 SASEGT.

The chain carries TRBV30 and TRBJ2-1; D uncertain. Germline CDR1 is GTSNPN and CDR2 is SVGIG (reference sequence). This CDR3 contains 11 residues. V shed 3 bases and J shed 12 bases, with 12 bases lying between them. CDR3 nucleotides: TGTGCCTGGAGGGGCGCCCGATGGCAGTTCTTC. Translated: CAWRGARWQFF. The full variable domain, its missing parts supplied by reference TRBV30 and TRBJ2-1, is SQTIHQWPATLVQPVGSPLSLECTVEGTSNPNLYWYRQAAGRGLQLLFYSVGIGQISSEVPQNLSASRPQDRQFILSSKKLLLSDSGFYLCAWRGARWQFFGPGTRLTVL.

The CDR3 DNA sequence: TGTGCCAGCAGCTTGCCCGAGGGGACAAGACAGTACTTC. Translating gives CASSLPEGTRQYF. The rearrangement links TRBV5-4 to TRBJ2-7; D possibly corresponds to TRBD1 (6 bases). This CDR3 comprises 13 residues. Per germline, CDR1 SGHNT and CDR2 YYREEE (reference sequence). Trimming pared 1 base from V and 10 bases from J, leaving 15 bases between. The variable domain in full, with the rest retrieved from reference TRBV5-4 and TRBJ2-7, is ETGVTQSPTHLIKTRGQQVTLRCSSQSGHNTVSWYQQALGQGPQFIFQYYREEENGRGNFPPRFSGLQFPNYSSELNVNALELDDSALYLCASSLPEGTRQYFGPGTRLTVT.

This chain links TRBV28 with TRBJ2-1; the match to TRBD2 covers 8 bases. Germline trimming cut 11 bases from V and 6 bases from J; bases unmatched to any gene: 9. Germline lookup yields CDR1 MDHEN and CDR2 SYDVKM. This CDR3 region has 13 residues. The chain's CDR3 is CAREREPSNEQFF. The CDR3 DNA follows: TGTGCCCGCGAGCGGGAGCCCTCCAATGAGCAGTTCTTC. Based on the CDR3 plus reference TRBV28 and TRBJ2-1, the full variable domain is DVKVTQSSRYLVKRTGEKVFLECVQDMDHENMFWYRQDPGLGLRLIYFSYDVKMKEKGDIPEGYSVSREKKERFSLILESASTNQTSMYLCAREREPSNEQFFGPGTRLTVL.